The following is a T cell receptor (beta chain) sequence with its context. Its antigen is unidentified. This sample is part of a study of vaccination effects on CD4 cells after COVID-19. The CDR3 sequence is 12 residues long. V lost 0 bases and J lost 2, with 1 base in between. Germline lookup yields CDR1 SGHTS and CDR2 YDEGEE. Antigen-specific CD4+ T cells were expanded (with viral peptide pools) by the ViraFEST assay ahead of sequencing. Researchers isolated CD4+ T cells once about 11 days of culture had elapsed. Vaccine recipients, nucleocapsid antibody negative, had no prior SARS-CoV-2 infection. The repertoire was sequenced with immunoSEQ multiplex PCR; TCRdb's copy has only in-frame clones and lacks some. Of around 28,000 clones listed, approximately 72% are singletons. Findings and limits, study-wide: In vaccinees who were healthy, merely 1 out of 255 vaccine-induced clones cross-reacted with common cold coronaviruses. Marked contraction was observed in infection-induced and vaccine-induced clones late after vaccination. Few convalescent patients and no early post-infection timepoints were included in the study.

Sample: CD4+ T cells from PBMCs cultured with SARS-CoV-2 spike peptides, taken before COVID-19 vaccination. The chain has TRBV5-8 and TRBJ2-3; D gene uncertain. This TCR derives from a human donor who received a COVID-19 vaccine. CDR3: CASSLVTDTQYF. In DNA form, the CDR3 reads TGTGCCAGCAGCTTGGTCACAGATACGCAGTATTTT.